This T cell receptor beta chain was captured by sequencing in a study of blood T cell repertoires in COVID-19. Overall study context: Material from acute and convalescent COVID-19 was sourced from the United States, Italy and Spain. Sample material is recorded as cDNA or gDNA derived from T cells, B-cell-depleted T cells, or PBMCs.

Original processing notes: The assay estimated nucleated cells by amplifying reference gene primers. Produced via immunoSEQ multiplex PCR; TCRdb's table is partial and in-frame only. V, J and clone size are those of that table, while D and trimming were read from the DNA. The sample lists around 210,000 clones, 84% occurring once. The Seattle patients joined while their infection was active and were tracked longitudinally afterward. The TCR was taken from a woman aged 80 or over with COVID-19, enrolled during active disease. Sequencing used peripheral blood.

CDR3 residues: CASSMTALRGYTF. DNA of the CDR3: TGTGCCAGCAGTATGACTGCCCTGAGGGGCTACACCTTC. The genes are TRBV2 and TRBJ1-2; D remains unclear. The germline V and J ends were trimmed by 5 bases and 8 bases, with 15 bases remaining between them. The V gene's germline CDR1 is SNHLY and CDR2 FYNNEI. The CDR3 has 13 residues.